This T cell receptor (beta chain) was captured in a study of PD-1 blockade in classical Hodgkin lymphoma. About this clone itself: Its specificity is unknown.

General study points: Newly diagnosed patients were said to have less baseline TCR diversity than healthy donors did. Individuals who commenced nivolumab within less than 1 year of ASCT were excluded. Newly diagnosed patients had diversity similar to the baseline diversity of complete responders.

Using immunoSEQ multiplex PCR, the repertoire was profiled, and TCRdb retains in-frame clones only, with some absent. The sample includes 16,000 or so clones, about 85% of them seen just once. Relapses following autologous stem cell transplantation were seen in all patients, with brentuximab vedotin exposure varying. Thawed PBMCs underwent magnetic negative selection to yield purified CD4+ T cells. This CDR3 has 15 residues. Germline V lookup: CDR1 SNHLY, CDR2 FYNNEI. Trimming at V came to 3 bases and at J to 4 bases, leaving 3 bases not matched to a gene. Specimen: CD4+ T cells from blood, collected at baseline. The chain employs TRBV2 and TRBJ1-4; 9 positions agree with TRBD1. The clonotype comes from a human donor with classical Hodgkin lymphoma. The CDR3 DNA follows: TGTGCCAGCAGTGACTCGGGACAGGGTAATGAAAAACTGTTTTTT. It specifies CASSDSGQGNEKLFF.